The sequence of this TCR beta chain was determined in a study of human T cells and chemical hapten exposure. Study findings and constraints: Positive correlation was observed between PT1 expanded TCR counts and patch test score.

V was pared by 0 bases and J by 4 bases, with 15 bases between. Germline CDR1 is MNHEY and CDR2 is SVGEGT. The CDR3 length is 17 residues. TCRdb itself ran the RACE reads through MiXCR, one entry per CDR3 protein. The top ten clones hold 2.1% of a sample with approximately 160,000 distinct CDR3 sequences, 28% of them seen once. Stated time point: patch test 3, about 24 weeks after DPC sensitization. The treatment is: therapeutic diphenylcyclopropenone sensitization with weekly scalp DPC. A remark on this clonotype: Its antigen is unknown.

The chain has TRBV6-2 or TRBV6-3 and TRBJ2-2; unclear D gene. The sequences come from whole blood, collected in connection with sensitization to the hapten diphenylcyclopropenone (DPC). This clonotype originated in a woman between 18 and 29 years old with alopecia areata. Some clones in this sample may be carry-over from other donors' samples. The CDR3 DNA reads as TGTGCCAGCAGTTACTCAGGTGGGGTGGCGAGCACCGGGGAGCTGTTTTTT. This codes for CASSYSGGVASTGELFF.